A selection of T cell receptor beta chains follows, all from one sample in a study of post-analysis software for immune sequencing data. TCRdb called the PCR reads again in MiXCR, with one record for every CDR3 protein. The sample includes over 150,000 distinct CDR3 sequences, 30% of them seen just once. Sequenced input: blood. These receptors originate from a girl between 5 and 17 years old with multiple sclerosis. Both conserved end residues are part of each CDR3. The order of the fields is J gene, clone size, D gene, V gene, CDR3 DNA, CDR3 protein. The D gene is left open where the match is weak. The size entry is marked missing in some rows and otherwise reads once, few, many or a size class.

TRBJ2-1 many TRBD2 TRBV20-1 TGCAGTGCTAGAATTACGGGAGGTCGCGAGTTCTTC CSARITGGREFF
TRBJ2-7 many . TRBV29-1 TGCAGCGCCCAGCCCCCGAACCGGGCCTCGGTCCGGCAGCAGTACTTC CSAQPPNRASVRQQYF
TRBJ1-5 . . TRBV20-1 TGCAGTGCCGGGGGTGGGGGTCAGCCCCAGCATTTT CSAGGGGQPQHF
TRBJ2-1 many . TRBV10-3 TGTGCCATCAGTGAGTCGAAAACGGGTGAGCAGTTCTTC CAISESKTGEQFF
TRBJ1-3 . . TRBV4-1 TGCGCCAGCAGCCCCCCAAATTTCAGGGGAAGGGGAAACACCATATATTTT CASSPPNFRGRGNTIYF
TRBJ2-2 few . TRBV29-1 TGCAGCGTTGAAGGTATCGCCGGGGAGCTGTTTTTT CSVEGIAGELFF
TRBJ2-6 many TRBD2 TRBV7-6 TGTGCCAGCAGCTCATTTTATAGGACTAGCTGGCACTCTGGGGCCAACGTCCTGACTTTC CASSSFYRTSWHSGANVLTF
TRBJ2-5 many . TRBV5-6 TGTGCCAGCAGCTTGTATGAGACCCAGTACTTC CASSLYETQYF
TRBJ2-1 . TRBD1 TRBV28 TGTGCCAGCAGTTCCGGGACAGGGTTCTACAATGAGCAGTTCTTC CASSSGTGFYNEQFF
TRBJ2-3 many . TRBV7-9 TGTGCCAGCAGCTCTATTAGCACAGATACGCAGTATTTT CASSSISTDTQYF